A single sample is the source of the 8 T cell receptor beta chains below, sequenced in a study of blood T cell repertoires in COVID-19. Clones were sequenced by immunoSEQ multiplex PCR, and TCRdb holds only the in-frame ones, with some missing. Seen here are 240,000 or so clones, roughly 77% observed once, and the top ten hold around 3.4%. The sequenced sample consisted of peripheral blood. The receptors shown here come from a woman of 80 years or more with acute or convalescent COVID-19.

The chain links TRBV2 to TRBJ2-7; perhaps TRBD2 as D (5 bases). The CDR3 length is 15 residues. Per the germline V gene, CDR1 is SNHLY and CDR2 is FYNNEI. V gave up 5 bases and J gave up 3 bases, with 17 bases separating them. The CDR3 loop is CASSPVNQRDYEQYF. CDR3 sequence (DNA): TGTGCCAGCAGTCCCGTAAACCAGAGGGACTACGAGCAGTACTTC.

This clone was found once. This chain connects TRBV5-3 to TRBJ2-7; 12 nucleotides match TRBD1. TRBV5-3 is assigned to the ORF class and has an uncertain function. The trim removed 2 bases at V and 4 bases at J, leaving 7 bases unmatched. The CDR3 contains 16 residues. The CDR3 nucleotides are TGTGCCAGAAGCTTCGCCGGGACAGGGGGCGCGTACGAGCAGTACTTC. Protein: CARSFAGTGGAYEQYF.

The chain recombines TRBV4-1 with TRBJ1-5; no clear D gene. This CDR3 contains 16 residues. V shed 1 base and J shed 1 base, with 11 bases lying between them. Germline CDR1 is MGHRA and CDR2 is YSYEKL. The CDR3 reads CASSQVPRMSNQPQHF. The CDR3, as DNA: TGCGCCAGCAGCCAAGTCCCCAGGATGAGCAATCAGCCCCAGCATTTT.

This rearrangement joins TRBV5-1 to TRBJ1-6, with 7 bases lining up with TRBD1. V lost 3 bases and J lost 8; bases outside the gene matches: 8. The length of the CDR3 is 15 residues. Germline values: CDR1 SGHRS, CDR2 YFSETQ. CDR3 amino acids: CASSSLTGIDSPLHF. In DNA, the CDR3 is TGCGCCAGCAGCTCCCTGACAGGGATCGATTCACCCCTCCACTTT.

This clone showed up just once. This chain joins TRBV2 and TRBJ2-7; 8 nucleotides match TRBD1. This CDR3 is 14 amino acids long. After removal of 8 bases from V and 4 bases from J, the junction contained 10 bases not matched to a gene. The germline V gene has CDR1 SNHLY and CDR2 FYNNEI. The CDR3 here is CASGRTGFGYEQYF. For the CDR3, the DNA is TGTGCCAGCGGGCGGACAGGGTTTGGGTACGAGCAGTACTTC.

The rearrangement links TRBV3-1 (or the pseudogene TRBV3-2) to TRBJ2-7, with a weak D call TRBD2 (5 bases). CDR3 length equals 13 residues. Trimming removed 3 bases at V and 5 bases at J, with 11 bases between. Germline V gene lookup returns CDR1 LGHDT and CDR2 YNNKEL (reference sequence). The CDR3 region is CASSQNGVHEQYF. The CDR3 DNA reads TGTGCCAGCAGCCAGAACGGGGTCCACGAGCAGTACTTC.

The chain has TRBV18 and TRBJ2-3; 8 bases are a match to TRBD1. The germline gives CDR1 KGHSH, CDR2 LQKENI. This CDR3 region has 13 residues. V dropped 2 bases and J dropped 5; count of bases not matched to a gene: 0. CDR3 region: CASSPDRGDTQYF. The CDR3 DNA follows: TGTGCCAGCTCACCAGACAGGGGAGATACGCAGTATTTT.

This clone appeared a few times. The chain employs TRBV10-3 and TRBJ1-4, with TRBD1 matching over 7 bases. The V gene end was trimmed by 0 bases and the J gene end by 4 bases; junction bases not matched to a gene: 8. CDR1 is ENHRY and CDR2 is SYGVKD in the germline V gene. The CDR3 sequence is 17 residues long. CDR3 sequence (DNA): TGTGCCATCAGTGAGTCGTTACGGGACAGCTTTAATGAAAAACTGTTTTTT. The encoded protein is CAISESLRDSFNEKLFF.